This T cell receptor beta chain was obtained from a study of response to subunit inactivated influenza vaccine (dated by TCRdb to between 2018 and 2020). Looking at the study overall: Deep quantitative T cell receptor repertoire profiling was used in the study to track responses to a trivalent subunit inactivated influenza vaccine. General study outcomes and caveats: The authors proposed that each seasonal influenza vaccination may bring in only a limited number of new T cells.

This clonotype has more than one count but fewer than ten. The antigen it recognizes is unknown. It has no much larger one-base neighbor in the sample; base qualities were not kept. Library creation used RT-PCR. The instrument was an Illumina HiSeq 2500. The public reads were quality trimmed at Q25 with fastp and then assembled into clones with MiXCR by TCRdb, keeping productive beta chains. One record per CDR3 amino acid sequence lists the most common genes and DNA. The table for this sample lists hundreds of thousands of distinct CDR3 sequences; more than 11% of them were counted only once. The biggest ten clones account for less than 7% of the sample. V loses 3 bases, J loses 4 bases, and the germline ends lie 13 bases apart. From the cysteine through the phenylalanine, the CDR3 covers 14 amino acids. The DNA shown is the 42-base CDR3, in frame from base 1. Sequences SGHTA (CDR1) and FQGNSA (CDR2) are obtained from the germline V gene.

Recombination linked TRBV7-2 to TRBJ2-7; no confident D gene assignment can be made. Sequenced material: PBMCs from blood, taken less than 15 days before vaccination. The TCR was taken from a man between 50 and 59 years old who received an inactivated influenza vaccine. Donor details come from another sample of the same person, matched by shared clones. The CDR3 protein sequence reads: CASSFRVPSYEQYF. The sequence in DNA is TGTGCCAGCAGCTTCCGGGTCCCGAGTTACGAGCAGTACTTC.